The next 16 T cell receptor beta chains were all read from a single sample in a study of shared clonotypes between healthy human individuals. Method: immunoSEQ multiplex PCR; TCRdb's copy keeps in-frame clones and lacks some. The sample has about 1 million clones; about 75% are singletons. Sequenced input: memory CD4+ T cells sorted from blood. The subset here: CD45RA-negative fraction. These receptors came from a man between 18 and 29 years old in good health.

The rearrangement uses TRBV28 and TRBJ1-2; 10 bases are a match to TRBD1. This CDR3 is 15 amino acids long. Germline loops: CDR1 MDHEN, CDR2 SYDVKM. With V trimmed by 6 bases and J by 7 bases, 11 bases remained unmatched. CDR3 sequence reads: CASSSAGTGDSGYTF. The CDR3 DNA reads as TGTGCCAGCAGCTCAGCCGGGACAGGGGATAGTGGCTACACCTTC.

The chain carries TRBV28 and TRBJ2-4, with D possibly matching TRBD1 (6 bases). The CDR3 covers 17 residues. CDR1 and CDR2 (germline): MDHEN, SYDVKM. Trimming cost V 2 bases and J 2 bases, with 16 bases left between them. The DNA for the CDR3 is TGTGCCAGCAGTTTAGAACAGGGTGGTAGAACCAAAAACATTCAGTACTTC. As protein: CASSLEQGGRTKNIQYF.

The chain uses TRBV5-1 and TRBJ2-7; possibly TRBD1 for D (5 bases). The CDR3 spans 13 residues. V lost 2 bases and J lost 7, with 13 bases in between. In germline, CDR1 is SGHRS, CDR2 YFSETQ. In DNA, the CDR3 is TGCGCCAGCAGCTTTCAGGGTGGTGGTGAGCAGTACTTC. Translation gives CASSFQGGGEQYF.

CDR3 in DNA: TGTGCCAGCAGCGCCCGGGACAGCTCTGGAAACACCATATATTTT. Protein sequence: CASSARDSSGNTIYF. The chain has TRBV7-6 and TRBJ1-3, with 7 nucleotides matching TRBD1. The CDR3 sequence is 15 residues long. Germline-derived CDR1 and CDR2 are SGHVS and FNYEAQ. J lost 0 bases, V lost 5 bases, and 4 bases had no gene match.

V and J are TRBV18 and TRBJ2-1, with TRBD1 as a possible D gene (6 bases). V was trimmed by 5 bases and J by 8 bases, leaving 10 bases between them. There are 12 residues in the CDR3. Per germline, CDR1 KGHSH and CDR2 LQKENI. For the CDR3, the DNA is TGTGCCAGCTCATCACAGGGCGATGAGCAGTTCTTC. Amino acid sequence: CASSSQGDEQFF.

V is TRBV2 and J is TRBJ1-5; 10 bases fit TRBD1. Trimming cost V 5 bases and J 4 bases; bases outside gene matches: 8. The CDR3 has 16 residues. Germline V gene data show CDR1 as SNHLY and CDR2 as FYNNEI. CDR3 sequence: CASSIGPGQGNQPQHF. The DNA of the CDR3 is TGTGCCAGCAGTATTGGCCCGGGACAGGGGAATCAGCCCCAGCATTTT. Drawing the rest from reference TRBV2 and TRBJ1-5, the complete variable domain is EPEVTQTPSHQVTQMGQEVILRCVPISNHLYFYWYRQILGQKVEFLVSFYNNEISEKSEIFDDQFSVERPDGSNFTLKIRSTKLEDSAMYFCASSIGPGQGNQPQHFGDGTRLSIL.

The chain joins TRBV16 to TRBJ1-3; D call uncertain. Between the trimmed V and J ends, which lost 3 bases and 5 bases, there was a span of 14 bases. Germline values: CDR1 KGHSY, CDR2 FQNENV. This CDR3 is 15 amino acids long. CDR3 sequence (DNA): TGTGCCAGCAGCCAGGGTACCAGTACGAGAAACACCATATATTTT. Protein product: CASSQGTSTRNTIYF.

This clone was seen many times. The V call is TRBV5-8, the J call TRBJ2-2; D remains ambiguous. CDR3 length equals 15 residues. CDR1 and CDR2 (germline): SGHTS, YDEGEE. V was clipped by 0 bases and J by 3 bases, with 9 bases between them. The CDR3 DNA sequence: TGTGCCAGCAGCTTGGATGCGGTTTACACCGGGGAGCTGTTTTTT. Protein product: CASSLDAVYTGELFF.

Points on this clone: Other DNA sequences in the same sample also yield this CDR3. The CDR3 nucleotides are TGTGCCAGCTCACCACTCGGGACTAGCGGGAACGAGCAGTACTTC. Protein sequence: CASSPLGTSGNEQYF. The chain is built from TRBV18 and TRBJ2-7; 13 bases are shared with TRBD2. The trim removed 1 base at V and 5 bases at J, leaving 2 bases unmatched. The CDR3 is made up of 15 amino acids. Germline V gives CDR1 KGHSH, CDR2 LQKENI.

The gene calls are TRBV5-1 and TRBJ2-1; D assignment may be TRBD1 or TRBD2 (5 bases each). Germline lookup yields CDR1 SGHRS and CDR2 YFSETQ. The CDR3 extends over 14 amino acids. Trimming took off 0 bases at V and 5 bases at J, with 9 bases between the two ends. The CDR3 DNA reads TGCGCCAGCAGCTTGGGAGGGGCGCACAATGAGCAGTTCTTC. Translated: CASSLGGAHNEQFF.

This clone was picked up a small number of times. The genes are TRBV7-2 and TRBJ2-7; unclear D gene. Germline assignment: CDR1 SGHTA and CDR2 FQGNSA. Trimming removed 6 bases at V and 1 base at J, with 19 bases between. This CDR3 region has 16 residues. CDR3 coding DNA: TGTGCCAGCAGACAAAGCCGAGACGTCCTATCCTACGAGCAGTACTTC. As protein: CASRQSRDVLSYEQYF. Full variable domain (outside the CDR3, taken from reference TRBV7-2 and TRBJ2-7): GAGVSQSPSNKVTEKGKDVELRCDPISGHTALYWYRQSLGQGLEFLIYFQGNSAPDKSGLPSDRFSAERTGGSVSTLTIQRTQQEDSAVYLCASRQSRDVLSYEQYFGPGTRLTVT.

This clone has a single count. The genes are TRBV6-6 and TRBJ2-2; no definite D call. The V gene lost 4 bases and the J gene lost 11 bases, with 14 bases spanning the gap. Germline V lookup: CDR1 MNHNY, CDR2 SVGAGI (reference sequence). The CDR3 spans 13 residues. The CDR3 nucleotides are TGTGCCAGCAGTTCCCTTAGTCCGCCCGAGCTGTTTTTT. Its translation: CASSSLSPPELFF.

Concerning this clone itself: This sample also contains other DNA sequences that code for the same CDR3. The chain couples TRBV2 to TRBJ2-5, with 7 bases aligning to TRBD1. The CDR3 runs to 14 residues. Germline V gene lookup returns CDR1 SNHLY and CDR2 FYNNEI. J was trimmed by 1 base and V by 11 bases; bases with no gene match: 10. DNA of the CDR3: TGTGCCGTATCCCGGGACAGAGCCCAAGAGACCCAGTACTTC. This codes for CAVSRDRAQETQYF.

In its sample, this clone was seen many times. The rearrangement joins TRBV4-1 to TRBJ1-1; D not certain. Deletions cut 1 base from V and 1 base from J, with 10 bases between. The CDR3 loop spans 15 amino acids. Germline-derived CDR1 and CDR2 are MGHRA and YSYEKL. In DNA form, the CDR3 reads TGCGCCAGCAGCCAAGGGTCCGACGGGAACACTGAAGCTTTCTTT. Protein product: CASSQGSDGNTEAFF.

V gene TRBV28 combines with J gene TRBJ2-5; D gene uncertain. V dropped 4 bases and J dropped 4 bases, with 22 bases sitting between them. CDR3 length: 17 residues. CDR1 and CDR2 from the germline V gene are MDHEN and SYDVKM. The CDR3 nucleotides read TGTGCCAGCAGTTCCATCTCGAGGAGTCGGGTAGGAGAGACCCAGTACTTC. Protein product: CASSSISRSRVGETQYF. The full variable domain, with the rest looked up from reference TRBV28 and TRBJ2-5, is DVKVTQSSRYLVKRTGEKVFLECVQDMDHENMFWYRQDPGLGLRLIYFSYDVKMKEKGDIPEGYSVSREKKERFSLILESASTNQTSMYLCASSSISRSRVGETQYFGPGTRLLVL.

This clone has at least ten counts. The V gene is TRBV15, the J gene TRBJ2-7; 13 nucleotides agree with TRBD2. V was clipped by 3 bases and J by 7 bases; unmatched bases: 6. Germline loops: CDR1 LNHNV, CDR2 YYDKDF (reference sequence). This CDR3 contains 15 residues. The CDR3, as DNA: TGTGCCACCAGCAGGACTAGCGGGGGGACCCGGGAGCAGTACTTC. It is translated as CATSRTSGGTREQYF.